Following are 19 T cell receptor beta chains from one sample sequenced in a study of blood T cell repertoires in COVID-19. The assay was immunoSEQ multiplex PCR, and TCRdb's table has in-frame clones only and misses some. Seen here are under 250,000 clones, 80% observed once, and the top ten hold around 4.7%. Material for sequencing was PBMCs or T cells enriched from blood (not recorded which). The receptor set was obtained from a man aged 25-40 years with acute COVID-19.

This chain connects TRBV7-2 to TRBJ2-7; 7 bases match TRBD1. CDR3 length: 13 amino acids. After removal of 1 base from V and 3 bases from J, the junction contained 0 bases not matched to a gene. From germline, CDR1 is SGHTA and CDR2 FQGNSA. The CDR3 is CASSLGTGYEQYF. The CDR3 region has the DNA TGTGCCAGCAGCTTAGGGACAGGCTACGAGCAGTACTTC.

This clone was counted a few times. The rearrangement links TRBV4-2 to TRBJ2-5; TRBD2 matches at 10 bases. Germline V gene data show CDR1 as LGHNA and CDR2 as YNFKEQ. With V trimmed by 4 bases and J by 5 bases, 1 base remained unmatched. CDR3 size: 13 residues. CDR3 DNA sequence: TGTGCCAGCAGCCTACTAGCGGGGGAGACCCAGTACTTC. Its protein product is CASSLLAGETQYF.

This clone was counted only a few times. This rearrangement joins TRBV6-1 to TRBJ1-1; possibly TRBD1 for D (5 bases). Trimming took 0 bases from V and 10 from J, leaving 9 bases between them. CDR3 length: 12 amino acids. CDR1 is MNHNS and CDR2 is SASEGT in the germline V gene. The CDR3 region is CASSEAGGGAFF. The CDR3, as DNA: TGTGCCAGCAGTGAAGCGGGGGGGGGAGCTTTCTTT.

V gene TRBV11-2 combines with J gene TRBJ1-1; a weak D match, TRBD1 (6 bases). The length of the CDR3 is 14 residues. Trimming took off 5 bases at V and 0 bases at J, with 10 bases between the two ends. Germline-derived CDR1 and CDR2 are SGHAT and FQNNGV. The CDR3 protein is CASSHRVMNTEAFF. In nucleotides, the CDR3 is TGTGCCAGCAGCCACAGGGTCATGAACACTGAAGCTTTCTTT.

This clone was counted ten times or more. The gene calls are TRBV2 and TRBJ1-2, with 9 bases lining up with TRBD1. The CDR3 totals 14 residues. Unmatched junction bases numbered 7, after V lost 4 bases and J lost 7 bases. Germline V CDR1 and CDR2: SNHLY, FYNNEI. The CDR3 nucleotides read TGTGCCAGCAGTGGGGGACAGGGAATTGGTGGCTACACCTTC. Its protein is CASSGGQGIGGYTF.

The CDR3 loop reads CASSDSGGTGSYEQYF. The CDR3 DNA reads TGCGCCAGCAGTGATAGCGGAGGGACAGGGTCCTACGAGCAGTACTTC. The chain is built from TRBV10-2 and TRBJ2-7; 9 bases are a match to TRBD1. This CDR3 has 16 amino acids. The junction had 7 bases not matched to a gene; V was cut back by 3 bases and J by 1 base. Germline CDR1 WSHSY, CDR2 SAAADI.

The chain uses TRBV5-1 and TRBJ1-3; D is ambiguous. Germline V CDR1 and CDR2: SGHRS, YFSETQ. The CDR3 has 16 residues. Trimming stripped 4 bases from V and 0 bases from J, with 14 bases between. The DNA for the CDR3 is TGCGCCAGCAGCCATATGGGGAGGGACTCTGGAAACACCATATATTTT. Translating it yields CASSHMGRDSGNTIYF.

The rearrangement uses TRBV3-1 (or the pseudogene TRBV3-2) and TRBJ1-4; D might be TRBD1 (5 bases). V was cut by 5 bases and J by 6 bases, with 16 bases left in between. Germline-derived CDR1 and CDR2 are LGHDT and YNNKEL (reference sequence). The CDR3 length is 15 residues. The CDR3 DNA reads TGTGCCAGCAGCAACCTGGGGGGGGTGGATGAAAAACTGTTTTTT. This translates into CASSNLGGVDEKLFF.

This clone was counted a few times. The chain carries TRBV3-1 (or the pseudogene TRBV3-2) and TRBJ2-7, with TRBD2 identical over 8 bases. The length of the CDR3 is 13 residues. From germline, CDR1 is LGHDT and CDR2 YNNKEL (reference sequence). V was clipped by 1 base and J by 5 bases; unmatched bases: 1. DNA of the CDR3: TGTGCCAGCAGCCAAGCGGGGGGGCACGAGCAGTACTTC. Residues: CASSQAGGHEQYF.

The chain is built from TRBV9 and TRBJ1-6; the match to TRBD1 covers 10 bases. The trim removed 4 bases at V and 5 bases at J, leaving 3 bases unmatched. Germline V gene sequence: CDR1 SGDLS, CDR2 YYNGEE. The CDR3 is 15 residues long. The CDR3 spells CASSWGQGNNSPLHF. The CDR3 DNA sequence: TGTGCCAGCAGCTGGGGACAGGGGAATAATTCACCCCTCCACTTT.

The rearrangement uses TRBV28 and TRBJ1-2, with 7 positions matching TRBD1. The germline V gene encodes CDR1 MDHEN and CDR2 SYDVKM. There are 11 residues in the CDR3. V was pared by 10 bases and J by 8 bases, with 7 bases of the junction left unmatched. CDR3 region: CATQGVSGYTF. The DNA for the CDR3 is TGTGCCACCCAGGGGGTCTCAGGCTACACCTTC.

CDR3 DNA sequence: TGTGCCAGCAGCTTAGAGGGGCCGTCGGCGAGCAACTACAATGAGCAGTTCTTC. Residues: CASSLEGPSASNYNEQFF. The chain links TRBV7-2 to TRBJ2-1; D possibly corresponds to TRBD1 (5 bases). The germline gives CDR1 SGHTA, CDR2 FQGNSA. V lost 1 base to trimming and J lost 3 bases, with 19 bases between them. The CDR3 has 18 residues.

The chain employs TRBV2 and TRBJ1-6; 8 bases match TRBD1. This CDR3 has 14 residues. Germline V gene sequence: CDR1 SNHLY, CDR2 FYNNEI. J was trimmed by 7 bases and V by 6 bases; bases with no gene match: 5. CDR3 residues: CASRDGQGNSPLHF. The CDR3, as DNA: TGTGCCAGCAGGGATGGACAGGGAAATTCACCCCTCCACTTT.

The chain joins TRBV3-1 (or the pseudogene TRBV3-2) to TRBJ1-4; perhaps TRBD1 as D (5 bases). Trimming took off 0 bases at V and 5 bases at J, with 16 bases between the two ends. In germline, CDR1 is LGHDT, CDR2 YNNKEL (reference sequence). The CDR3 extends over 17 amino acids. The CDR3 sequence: CASSQDIPLGGNEKLFF. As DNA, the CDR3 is TGTGCCAGCAGCCAAGATATCCCGCTGGGGGGAAATGAAAAACTGTTTTTT.

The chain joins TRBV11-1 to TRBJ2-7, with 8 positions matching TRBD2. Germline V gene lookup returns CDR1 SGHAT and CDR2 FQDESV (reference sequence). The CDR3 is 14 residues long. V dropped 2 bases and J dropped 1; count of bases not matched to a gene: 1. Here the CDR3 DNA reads TGTGCCAGCAGCTTAAGCGGGGGATCCTACGAGCAGTACTTC. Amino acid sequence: CASSLSGGSYEQYF.

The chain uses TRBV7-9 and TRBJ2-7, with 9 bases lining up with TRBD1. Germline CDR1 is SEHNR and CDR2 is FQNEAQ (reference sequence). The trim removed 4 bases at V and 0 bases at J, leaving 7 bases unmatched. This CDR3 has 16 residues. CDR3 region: CASSSVGTGFSYEQYF. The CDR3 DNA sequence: TGTGCCAGCAGCTCAGTCGGGACAGGGTTCTCCTACGAGCAGTACTTC.

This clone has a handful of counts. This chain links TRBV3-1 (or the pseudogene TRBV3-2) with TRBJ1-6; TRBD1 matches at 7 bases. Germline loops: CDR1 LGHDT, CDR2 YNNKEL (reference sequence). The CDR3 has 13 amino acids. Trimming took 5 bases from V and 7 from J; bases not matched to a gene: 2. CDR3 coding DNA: TGTGCCAGCAGCACAGGGGTAAATTCACCCCTCCACTTT. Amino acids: CASSTGVNSPLHF.

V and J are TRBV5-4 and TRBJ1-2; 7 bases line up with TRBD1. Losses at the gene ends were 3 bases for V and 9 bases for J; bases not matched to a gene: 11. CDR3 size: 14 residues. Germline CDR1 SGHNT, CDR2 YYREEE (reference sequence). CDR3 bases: TGTGCCAGCAGCTCCCCCGGGACAGACAATAGCTACACCTTC. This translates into CASSSPGTDNSYTF.

This chain's CDR3 is CASSQDRGQGRNSPLHF. DNA for the CDR3: TGCGCCAGCAGCCAAGACCGCGGGCAGGGGCGAAATTCACCCCTCCACTTT. V usage is TRBV4-1 and J usage is TRBJ1-6, with D possibly being TRBD1 (6 bases). V lost 0 bases, J lost 7 bases, and 16 bases lay in between. This CDR3 comprises 17 residues. In germline, CDR1 is MGHRA, CDR2 YSYEKL.